This is a list of T cell receptor beta chains from one sample in a study of blood T cell repertoires in COVID-19. TCRdb's table, derived via immunoSEQ multiplex PCR, lists solely in-frame clones and lacks some. Of roughly 88,000 clones in the sample, about 71% were seen once. What was sequenced was peripheral blood. The receptors were sampled from an older woman in a cohort sampled during active or convalescent COVID-19. CDR3s include the opening cysteine and the closing phenylalanine or tryptophan. A D gene is named only where the DNA matches it firmly. Only some rows state a clone size, as once, few, many or a class for expanded clones.

>TRBJ2-2|once|TRBD1|TRBV6-2/TRBV6-3
TGTGCCAGCAGTTACCCGGTCACAGGGGGCACCGGGGAGCTGTTTTTT
CASSYPVTGGTGELFF
>TRBJ1-2|-|-|TRBV6-5
TGTGCCAGCAGTTACTCCGGCGGGGACTATGGCTACACCTTC
CASSYSGGDYGYTF
>TRBJ1-6|-|TRBD1|TRBV5-8
TGTGCCAGCAGTTCGAGGACAGGGAAGAATTCACCCCTCCACTTT
CASSSRTGKNSPLHF
>TRBJ1-4|-|-|TRBV19
TGTGCCAGTAAAACGGGGACATCCAGTAATGAAAAACTGTTTTTT
CASKTGTSSNEKLFF
>TRBJ2-7|-|TRBD1|TRBV6-2/TRBV6-3
TGTGCCAGCAGTTACGTCCTCGGGCAGGGGGCATCCTACGAGCAGTACTTC
CASSYVLGQGASYEQYF
>TRBJ2-1|-|-|TRBV21-1
TGTGCCAGCAGCAAAGGGACTAGCGGCGATGAGCAGTTCTTC
CASSKGTSGDEQFF
>TRBJ1-2|-|-|TRBV3-1/TRBV3-2
TGTGCCAGCAGCCAAGGGTCAGGGAACTATGGCTACACCTTC
CASSQGSGNYGYTF
>TRBJ2-7|-|-|TRBV18
TGTGCCAGCTCACCACAAGGGGACTACGAGCAGTACTTC
CASSPQGDYEQYF
>TRBJ2-2|-|TRBD1|TRBV10-3
TGTGCCATCAGTGAGTTCGACAGGGGGAACACCGGGGAGCTGTTTTTT
CAISEFDRGNTGELFF
>TRBJ2-3|-|TRBD2|TRBV5-4
TGTGCCAGCAGCTCAGGGACTAGTACAGATACGCAGTATTTT
CASSSGTSTDTQYF
>TRBJ2-3|-|-|TRBV5-1
TGCGCCAGCAGCGTAGCAGATACGCAGTATTTT
CASSVADTQYF
>TRBJ1-2|-|TRBD1|TRBV5-1
TGCGCCAGCAGCTCAAGACAGGGCATCGGGGGCTACACCTTC
CASSSRQGIGGYTF
>TRBJ2-3|-|-|TRBV10-3
TGTGCCATCAGTGACTTACAGGGTACCTTCACCGATACGCAGTATTTT
CAISDLQGTFTDTQYF
>TRBJ1-1|-|TRBD1|TRBV7-2
TGTGCCAGCAGCTCACAGGGGTTTCACACTGAAGCTTTCTTT
CASSSQGFHTEAFF
>TRBJ2-1|-|TRBD1|TRBV24-1
TGTGCCACCAGTGATTCCGGGACAGGGGATTTTGAGCAGTTCTTC
CATSDSGTGDFEQFF
>TRBJ2-1|-|TRBD2|TRBV5-1
TGCGCCAGCGACGGCGGGGGATATAACAATGAGCAGTTCTTC
CASDGGGYNNEQFF
>TRBJ2-1|-|TRBD2|TRBV5-1
TGCGCCAGCAGCTTGCTCGGGACTAGCTACAATGAGCAGTTCTTC
CASSLLGTSYNEQFF
>TRBJ2-7|-|-|TRBV6-5
TGTGCCAGCCGAGGGCAATCCTCCTACGAGCAGTACTTC
CASRGQSSYEQYF
>TRBJ2-3|-|-|TRBV4-1
TGCGCCAGCAGCCGCTCACAGGGCAGCACAGATACGCAGTATTTT
CASSRSQGSTDTQYF
>TRBJ2-1|-|-|TRBV5-5
TGTGCCAGCAGCTTGGTTGGGCAGTACAATGAGCAGTTCTTC
CASSLVGQYNEQFF
>TRBJ2-2|-|-|TRBV10-3
TGTGCCACCAAGGGCCTGGGCGGACTGGCCGGGGAGCTGTTTTTT
CATKGLGGLAGELFF
>TRBJ2-5|-|-|TRBV11-3
TGTGCCAGCAGCTTTAGGGGGAACCAAGAGACCCAGTACTTC
CASSFRGNQETQYF
>TRBJ2-3|-|TRBD2|TRBV7-2
TGTGCCAGCAGCTTTTGGGCGGGGGAGACAGATACGCAGTATTTT
CASSFWAGETDTQYF
>TRBJ1-5|-|-|TRBV4-3
TGCGCCAGCAGCCCGACCGGCGGGATGCAGCCCCAGCATTTT
CASSPTGGMQPQHF
>TRBJ1-5|-|-|TRBV24-1
TGTGCCACCAGTGAGCCGAAGACAGCCGGCAATCAGCCCCAGCATTTT
CATSEPKTAGNQPQHF
>TRBJ1-6|few|-|TRBV30
TGTGCCCAGGGACCCACGGGGGCCCTCCACTTT
CAQGPTGALHF
>TRBJ1-1|-|-|TRBV5-5
TGTGCCAGCAGCTTGGCCGGGGGTGGGAGATCTGAAGCTTTCTTT
CASSLAGGGRSEAFF
>TRBJ2-4|-|TRBD1|TRBV7-3
TGTGCCAGCAGACGACAGGGGGCGCGTGGAGACAAAAACATTCAGTACTTC
CASRRQGARGDKNIQYF
>TRBJ2-7|few|TRBD1|TRBV5-4
TGTGCCAGCAGCTGGGGGGCGGGACAGGGTAGATACGAGCAGTACTTC
CASSWGAGQGRYEQYF